There are many counts of the clone carrying this TCR beta chain. Using approximately 10 ml of fresh peripheral blood, PBMCs were prepared. Germline trimming cut 5 bases from V and 7 bases from J; bases unmatched to any gene: 10. The CDR3 sequence is 15 residues long. TCR beta CDR3 region amplification was performed from RNA transcripts. The study used the HTBI primer set for a first-round RT-PCR of the TCR CDR3. TCRdb called the multiplex PCR reads again in MiXCR, with one record for every CDR3 protein. The profile shows 500,000 or so distinct CDR3 sequences, 15% to 20% of them singletons. This sample is drawn from a study of T cells in Graves' hyperthyroidism and ophthalmopathy.

This sequence originates from a woman aged 18-29 years with Graves' ophthalmopathy. Material: blood. The chain is built from TRBV12-3 or TRBV12-4 and TRBJ1-4, with 7 nucleotides matching TRBD1. In DNA form, the CDR3 reads TGTGCCAGCAGTCCCACAGGGGTCACAAGTGAAAAACTGTTTTTT. This encodes CASSPTGVTSEKLFF.